This TCR beta chain was identified during a study of blood T cell repertoires in COVID-19. Overall study context: COVID-19 samples collected from the United States, Italy and Spain covered acute and convalescent phases.

Authors' data handling: Reference gene primers were amplified, and this amplification served to estimate nucleated cell counts. Assay used: immunoSEQ multiplex PCR; TCRdb lists only in-frame clones, some missing. That table furnishes V, J and clone size, whereas the DNA furnished D and trimming. This table holds some 300,000 clones, roughly 90% found once. Seattle enrolled patients during active infection and tracked them longitudinally. V dropped 3 bases and J dropped 1; count of bases not matched to a gene: 8. The CDR3 sequence is 19 residues long. This TCR came from a woman in her 40s with COVID-19, enrolled during active disease. The chain is built from TRBV23-1 and TRBJ2-5; TRBD2 agrees at 16 bases. TRBV23-1 is sorted into the ORF group, with uncertain function. The specimen was peripheral blood. In DNA, the CDR3 is TGCGCCAGCAGTCAGCCCCTTGGGACTAGCGGGAGGGTCCAAGAGACCCAGTACTTC. The encoded protein is CASSQPLGTSGRVQETQYF.